This is a list of T cell receptor beta chains from one sample in a study of shared T cell receptors in the human thymus. The assay was immunoSEQ multiplex PCR, and TCRdb's table has in-frame clones only and misses some. Among about 660,000 clones listed, about 87% were seen once. This sample also belongs to another study, concerning human thymus T cells.

Sample: thymocytes. These receptor sequences come from a boy in the first two years of life with a congenital heart defect. CDR3s include the opening cysteine and the closing phenylalanine or tryptophan. The order of the fields is D gene, clone size, V gene, J gene, CDR3 protein, CDR3 DNA. The D gene is left open where the match is weak. Where a row states a size, it is once, few, many or the class of an expanded clone; other rows omit it.

>.|.|TRBV7-9|TRBJ1-1
CASSWTGAAYTEAFF
TGTGCCAGCAGCTGGACGGGAGCGGCTTACACTGAAGCTTTCTTT
>.|.|TRBV5-4|TRBJ2-3
CASSSRQPSQDTQYF
TGTGCCAGCAGCTCTAGACAGCCAAGCCAAGATACGCAGTATTTT
>TRBD1|.|TRBV19|TRBJ2-7
CASSKVPRQGTFYEQYF
TGTGCCAGTAGTAAAGTACCCCGACAGGGAACTTTCTACGAGCAGTACTTC
>.|.|TRBV25-1|TRBJ2-7
CASSEKTDSYEQYF
TGTGCCAGCAGTGAAAAGACAGACTCCTACGAGCAGTACTTC
>TRBD2|.|TRBV5-6|TRBJ2-7
CASSPPGLRAYEQYF
TGTGCCAGCAGCCCCCCGGGACTAAGGGCCTACGAGCAGTACTTC
>TRBD1|.|TRBV5-1|TRBJ2-7
CASSCAGTEGYEQYF
TGCGCCAGCAGCTGTGCCGGGACAGAGGGTTACGAGCAGTACTTC
>TRBD2|.|TRBV30|TRBJ2-1
CAWSPSGSWGSYNEQFF
TGTGCCTGGAGTCCCAGCGGGAGTTGGGGCTCCTACAATGAGCAGTTCTTC
>.|once|TRBV12-5|TRBJ1-4
CASGLGTVGEGASNEKLFF
TGTGCTAGTGGTTTGGGTACAGTGGGCGAAGGGGCGTCTAATGAAAAACTGTTTTTT
>TRBD1|.|TRBV27|TRBJ1-2
CASSFVPPGTGALGYTF
TGTGCCAGCAGTTTCGTCCCCCCGGGGACAGGGGCACTTGGCTACACCTTC
>TRBD1|.|TRBV25-1|TRBJ2-1
CASSPGQGSYNEQFF
TGTGCCAGCAGTCCGGGACAGGGTTCCTACAATGAGCAGTTCTTC
>.|.|TRBV6-5|TRBJ1-6
CASSGGGDGCSPLHF
TGTGCCAGCAGCGGGGGAGGGGATGGGTGTTCACCCCTCCACTTT
>.|.|TRBV19|TRBJ1-5
CASSIRQGGGNQPQHF
TGTGCCAGTAGTATAAGGCAGGGAGGAGGCAATCAGCCCCAGCATTTT
>.|.|TRBV19|TRBJ1-2
CASSPGNRAIDYGYTF
TGTGCCAGTAGTCCGGGAAACAGGGCCATCGACTATGGCTACACCTTC
>.|.|TRBV25-1|TRBJ1-6
CASRDTGTYNSPLHF
TGTGCCAGCAGAGACACAGGGACCTATAATTCACCCCTCCACTTT
>TRBD1|.|TRBV6-5|TRBJ2-1
CANWDPGQISNEQFF
TGTGCCAACTGGGACCCGGGACAGATCTCCAATGAGCAGTTCTTC
>TRBD2|.|TRBV5-6|TRBJ2-5
CASSVKTSGGGETQYF
TGTGCCAGCAGCGTTAAGACTAGCGGGGGTGGGGAGACCCAGTACTTC
>.|.|TRBV7-4|TRBJ1-1
CASSPSEGDTEAFF
TGTGCCAGCAGCCCCAGCGAGGGGGACACTGAAGCTTTCTTT
>.|.|TRBV15|TRBJ2-6
CATSSIICLGRQYSGANVLTF
TGTGCCACCAGCAGTATTATCTGTTTGGGCAGGCAGTACTCTGGGGCCAACGTCCTGACTTTC
>.|.|TRBV15|TRBJ2-5
CATSRDIQLETQYF
TGTGCCACCAGCAGAGATATACAGTTAGAGACCCAGTACTTC
>TRBD2|.|TRBV5-6|TRBJ2-1
CASSSRLAGEGNEQFF
TGTGCCAGCAGCTCCAGACTAGCGGGGGAGGGGAATGAGCAGTTCTTC
>.|.|TRBV20-1|TRBJ1-1
CSAKGVPVAFF
TGCAGTGCTAAGGGGGTGCCGGTAGCTTTCTTT
>.|.|TRBV5-5|TRBJ2-7
CASSLGKGRYYEQYF
TGTGCCAGCAGCTTGGGAAAGGGGAGGTACTACGAGCAGTACTTC
>.|.|TRBV4-3|TRBJ2-1
CASSHHQRNEQFF
TGCGCCAGCAGCCATCACCAGCGCAATGAGCAGTTCTTC
>TRBD2|.|TRBV15|TRBJ2-3
CATSREEETSGYTDTQYF
TGTGCCACCAGCAGAGAAGAGGAGACTAGCGGGTACACAGATACGCAGTATTTT
>TRBD2|.|TRBV10-1|TRBJ2-3
CASSESKREPPTDTQYF
TGCGCCAGCAGTGAGTCGAAGCGGGAGCCCCCCACAGATACGCAGTATTTT
>TRBD2|.|TRBV7-3|TRBJ2-3
CASSRPRAGGQVVVPQYF
TGTGCCAGCAGCCGCCCCAGGGCGGGGGGCCAGGTTGTAGTTCCGCAGTATTTT
>.|.|TRBV11-2|TRBJ2-7
CASSLGLYYEQYF
TGTGCCAGCAGCTTAGGGCTTTATTACGAGCAGTACTTC
>.|.|TRBV9|TRBJ2-1
CASSPRTEKGTYNEQFF
TGTGCCAGCAGCCCCAGGACAGAAAAAGGGACCTACAATGAGCAGTTCTTC
>.|once|TRBV4-3|TRBJ2-7
CASSQGRSSYEQYF
TGCGCCAGCAGCCAAGGCCGCAGTTCCTACGAGCAGTACTTC
>TRBD1|.|TRBV11-2|TRBJ2-7
CASSLGTGTYEQYF
TGTGCCAGCAGCTTAGGGACAGGGACCTACGAGCAGTACTTC
>TRBD1|.|TRBV6-4|TRBJ2-2
CASRESGGTGELFF
TGTGCCAGCAGGGAATCAGGGGGCACCGGGGAGCTGTTTTTT
>TRBD2|.|TRBV5-8|TRBJ2-4
CASSSNGGALPGAKNIQYF
TGTGCCAGCAGCTCCAACGGGGGGGCACTTCCTGGGGCCAAAAACATTCAGTACTTC
>TRBD1|.|TRBV14|TRBJ1-1
CASSPSGTENTEAFF
TGTGCCAGCAGCCCCTCCGGGACAGAGAACACTGAAGCTTTCTTT
>TRBD1|few|TRBV4-1|TRBJ1-5
CASSHHDRENQPQHF
TGCGCCAGCAGCCACCATGACAGGGAAAATCAGCCCCAGCATTTT
>TRBD1|.|TRBV7-3|TRBJ2-1
CASSLSGQVWDNEQFF
TGTGCCAGCAGCTTAAGCGGACAGGTCTGGGACAATGAGCAGTTCTTC
>TRBD1|.|TRBV6-5|TRBJ1-1
CASRADRVNTEAFF
TGTGCCAGCAGGGCCGACAGGGTGAACACTGAAGCTTTCTTT
>.|.|TRBV4-3|TRBJ2-3
CASSQVEPRSGTDTQYF
TGCGCCAGCAGCCAAGTAGAACCCCGGAGTGGGACAGATACGCAGTATTTT
>TRBD1|once|TRBV27|TRBJ1-2
CASSLGQDRGYGYTF
TGTGCCAGCAGTCTTGGTCAGGACAGGGGTTATGGCTACACCTTC
>TRBD1|.|TRBV4-3|TRBJ2-2
CASSQVVKLGQGGGWTGELFF
TGCGCCAGCAGCCAAGTGGTAAAATTAGGACAGGGGGGTGGTTGGACCGGGGAGCTGTTTTTT
>.|.|TRBV15|TRBJ2-7
CATSRGGGEQYF
TGTGCCACCAGCCGGGGAGGGGGCGAGCAGTACTTC
>.|.|TRBV19|TRBJ1-5
CASSRPGNQPQHF
TGTGCCAGTAGTCGGCCAGGAAATCAGCCCCAGCATTTT
>TRBD1|.|TRBV7-9|TRBJ2-7
CASSSTTDRGAYEQYF
TGTGCCAGCAGCTCGACGACGGACAGGGGCGCCTACGAGCAGTACTTC
>.|once|TRBV6-1|TRBJ2-7
CASSEGGGKPRGEQYF
TGTGCCAGCAGTGAAGGGGGCGGCAAACCTAGGGGCGAGCAGTACTTC
>.|.|TRBV18|TRBJ2-3
CASSPRLEKDTQYF
TGTGCCAGCTCACCCCGACTAGAAAAGGATACGCAGTATTTT
>.|.|TRBV10-3|TRBJ1-1
CAISVGVMNTEAFF
TGTGCCATCAGTGTGGGAGTCATGAACACTGAAGCTTTCTTT
>TRBD2|.|TRBV25-1|TRBJ2-5
CASSESGGSRLKETQYF
TGTGCCAGCAGTGAATCGGGGGGAAGCAGGTTGAAAGAGACCCAGTACTTC
>TRBD1|few|TRBV2|TRBJ1-1
CASSGGLRGQGHGNTEAFF
TGTGCCAGCAGCGGAGGCCTACGGGGACAGGGGCATGGGAACACTGAAGCTTTCTTT
>TRBD1|few|TRBV7-2|TRBJ2-7
CASGQGRGYEQYF
TGTGCCAGCGGACAGGGAAGAGGCTACGAGCAGTACTTC
>TRBD2|.|TRBV5-1|TRBJ2-3
CASSLGLAGGITDTQYF
TGCGCCAGCAGCTTGGGACTAGCGGGGGGAATAACAGATACGCAGTATTTT
>TRBD1|once|TRBV27|TRBJ1-1
CASSLFNRGGFGTEAFF
TGTGCCAGCAGTTTATTTAACAGGGGAGGTTTCGGCACTGAAGCTTTCTTT
>TRBD2|.|TRBV5-1|TRBJ2-3
CASSSPRGRGLGTDTQYF
TGCGCCAGCAGCTCCCCCCGGGGGAGGGGACTGGGCACAGATACGCAGTATTTT